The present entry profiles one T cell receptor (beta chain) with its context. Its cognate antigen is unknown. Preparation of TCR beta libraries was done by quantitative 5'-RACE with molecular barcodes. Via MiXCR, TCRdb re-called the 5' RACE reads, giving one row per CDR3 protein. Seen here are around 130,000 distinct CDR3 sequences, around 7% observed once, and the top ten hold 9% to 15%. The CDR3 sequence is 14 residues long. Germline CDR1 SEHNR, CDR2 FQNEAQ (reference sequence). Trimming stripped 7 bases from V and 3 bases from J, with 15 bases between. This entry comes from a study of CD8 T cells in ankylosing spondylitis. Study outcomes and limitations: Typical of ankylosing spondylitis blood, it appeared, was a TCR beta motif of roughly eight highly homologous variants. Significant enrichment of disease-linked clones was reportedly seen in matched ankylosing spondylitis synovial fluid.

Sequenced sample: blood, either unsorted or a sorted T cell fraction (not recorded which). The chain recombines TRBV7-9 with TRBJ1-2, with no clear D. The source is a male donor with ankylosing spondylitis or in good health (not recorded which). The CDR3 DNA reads TGTGCCAGCACCCTCACCGGAGAAGACTATGGCTACACCTTC. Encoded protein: CASTLTGEDYGYTF.